This T cell receptor beta chain was captured in a study of OX40 agonist ivuxolimab in advanced cancers. Across the study: It was ivuxolimab, an agonistic anti-OX40 (CD134) antibody, that patients were treated with. Patient treatment consisted of intravenous ivuxolimab administration every 2 weeks at 0.01 to 10 mg/kg. Males comprised roughly four fifths of the group, whose mean age was approximately 62 years (range 23 to 79).

The protocol was immunoSEQ multiplex PCR, while the TCRdb copy is restricted to in-frame clones and leaves out a portion. Of fewer than 55,000 clones listed, 80% to 90% are singletons. Findings and limits, study-wide: At doses 0.1 to 3.0 mg/kg, CD4+ and CD8+ clones expanded.

With regard to this clone: Its antigen is unidentified.

V gave up 6 bases and J gave up 6 bases; unmatched junction bases: 7. The CDR3 covers 14 residues. Germline loops: CDR1 MNHEY, CDR2 SVGAGI. Sequencing used CD4+ or CD8+ T cells sorted from blood, obtained in a trial of the OX40 agonist ivuxolimab. This sequence was found in an adult with an advanced solid tumor such as melanoma, head and neck, liver or kidney cancer. V usage is TRBV6-5 and J usage is TRBJ2-1; 8 nucleotides agree with TRBD1. CDR3 sequence reads: CASSIHRGTNEQFF. The CDR3 nucleotides read TGTGCCAGCAGCATTCACAGGGGGACCAATGAGCAGTTCTTC.